These T cell receptor beta chains were read from a single sample in a study of early T cells in non-severe SARS-CoV-2 infection. In TCRdb, the 5' RACE reads were re-called with MiXCR into one record per CDR3 protein. The sample has fewer than 90,000 distinct CDR3 sequences, around 15% seen once. The specimen was whole blood. These receptors came from an adult who was a healthcare worker with PCR-confirmed SARS-CoV-2 infection or an uninfected control (not recorded which). Both conserved end residues are part of each CDR3. The D gene is left open where the match is weak. Only part of the rows carry a size: once, few, many, or a class if the clone is expanded.

>few|TRBV7-2|.|TRBJ2-3
TGTGCCAGCAGCCTAGGGCGGGTACCAGATACGCAGTATTTT
CASSLGRVPDTQYF
>few|TRBV29-1|.|TRBJ2-2
TGCAGCGTTGGCAGGGACACCGGGGAGCTGTTTTTT
CSVGRDTGELFF
>.|TRBV10-3|.|TRBJ2-5
TGTGCCATCACCTCCACCCCTAGAAGCCCAAAAGAGACCCAGTACTTC
CAITSTPRSPKETQYF
>.|TRBV13|TRBD1|TRBJ1-1
TGTGCCAGCAGCTTAACCCGAACAGGGGACACTGAAGCTTTCTTT
CASSLTRTGDTEAFF
>.|TRBV29-1|.|TRBJ1-2
TGCAGCGTTGAGTCCAGGTTATCAGGCTACACCTTC
CSVESRLSGYTF
>many|TRBV27|.|TRBJ2-7
TGTGCCAGCAGTTTATTTAACAAGCCCTACGAGCAGTACTTC
CASSLFNKPYEQYF
>.|TRBV15|TRBD1|TRBJ2-3
TGTGCCACCAGCAGAGAGAGGACAGGGTGGGGAAATACGCAGTATTTT
CATSRERTGWGNTQYF
>few|TRBV5-5|.|TRBJ1-2
TGTGCCAGCAGCCACGTAGAAGGCTACACCTTC
CASSHVEGYTF
>few|TRBV7-9|.|TRBJ2-7
TGTGCCAGCAGCTTAGGGCAGAACTCCTACGAGCAGTACTTC
CASSLGQNSYEQYF
>.|TRBV5-1|.|TRBJ1-2
TGCGCCAGCAGCGACGGGACACACACAGACTATGGCTACACCTTC
CASSDGTHTDYGYTF
>few|TRBV6-2/TRBV6-3|.|TRBJ2-5
TGTGCCAGCAGTTTTCTAGCAATAAGAGAGACCCAGTACTTC
CASSFLAIRETQYF
>few|TRBV6-4|.|TRBJ2-3
TGTGCCAGCAGTGACCGACCCACAGATACGCAGTATTTT
CASSDRPTDTQYF
>few|TRBV11-2|TRBD2|TRBJ2-2
TGTGCCAGCAGCTTAGCTGGACTAGCGGGAGGGGAGCTGTTTTTT
CASSLAGLAGGELFF
>few|TRBV20-1|TRBD2|TRBJ2-4
TGCAGTGCAAAACCGCGGGACTACGGAAACATTCAGTACTTC
CSAKPRDYGNIQYF
>.|TRBV4-2|TRBD1|TRBJ2-6
TGTGCCAGCAGCCCCAAGATGACAGGGTATGGGGCCAACGTCCTGACTTTC
CASSPKMTGYGANVLTF
>.|TRBV5-4|TRBD1|TRBJ1-2
TGTGCCAGCAGCTTGGCAGGGGGAGATGGCTACACCTTC
CASSLAGGDGYTF
>few|TRBV28|.|TRBJ1-2
TGTGCCAGCAGCTCTGACTCGAACCATGGCTACACCTTC
CASSSDSNHGYTF
>.|TRBV25-1|TRBD1|TRBJ1-3
TGTGCCAGCAGTAATACAGGGGGCTCTGGAAACACCATATATTTT
CASSNTGGSGNTIYF
>.|TRBV5-1|.|TRBJ2-2
TGCGCCAGCAGAGAGGACAGCCCTGGCACCGGGGAGCTGTTTTTT
CASREDSPGTGELFF
>few|TRBV3-1|TRBD2|TRBJ2-5
TGTGCCAGCAGCCAAGAAGGGACTAAAGAGACCCAGTACTTC
CASSQEGTKETQYF
>few|TRBV6-2/TRBV6-3|TRBD1|TRBJ2-5
TGTGCCAGCCGACCGATTCCGGACAGGGCAGAGACCCAGTACTTC
CASRPIPDRAETQYF
>.|TRBV20-1|.|TRBJ2-7
TGCAGTGTCCGGACCGGGGTGACCTACGAGCAGTACTTC
CSVRTGVTYEQYF
>few|TRBV12-3/TRBV12-4|.|TRBJ1-5
TGTGCCAGCAGTTTATCCCCAGGCTACTATAGCAATCAGCCCCAGCATTTT
CASSLSPGYYSNQPQHF
>many|TRBV5-4|TRBD1|TRBJ2-7
TGTGCCAGCAGCTCTTCGCCGACAGGGGGCGGGGGAGACGAGCAGTACTTC
CASSSSPTGGGGDEQYF
>few|TRBV5-1|TRBD1|TRBJ2-3
TGCGCCAGCAGCTTGGGTGACAGGGCCTCCACAGATACGCAGTATTTT
CASSLGDRASTDTQYF
>.|TRBV11-2|.|TRBJ2-5
TGTGCCAGCAGCCCCTACCTCACAGGTTTAGGGCAAGAGACCCAGTACTTC
CASSPYLTGLGQETQYF
>few|TRBV14|.|TRBJ2-3
TGTGCCAGCACCCGGGGAGGCACAGATACGCAGTATTTT
CASTRGGTDTQYF
>.|TRBV9|TRBD2|TRBJ2-7
TGTGCCAGCAGCGCCTCCGTCGCGGGGGGGCCTATAACCTACGAGCAGTACTTC
CASSASVAGGPITYEQYF
>few|TRBV5-1|TRBD1|TRBJ2-3
TGCGCCAGCAGCGAATCGACAGGGGGCACAGATACGCAGTATTTT
CASSESTGGTDTQYF
>many|TRBV28|TRBD2|TRBJ2-5
TGTGCCAGCAGCCCAGGGACTAGCGGATTACAAGAGACCCAGTACTTC
CASSPGTSGLQETQYF
>many|TRBV10-3|.|TRBJ2-1
TGTGCCATCAGTGGGAAGACAGGCCTCTACAATGAGCAGTTCTTC
CAISGKTGLYNEQFF
>few|TRBV3-1|.|TRBJ2-6
TGTGCCAGCAGCCAAGTCTCAGGGTTCTCTGGGGCCAACGTCCTGACTTTC
CASSQVSGFSGANVLTF
>.|TRBV7-8|TRBD2|TRBJ2-5
TGTGCCAGCAGCTGGGGACTAGCTAGTGAGACCCAGTACTTC
CASSWGLASETQYF
>.|TRBV5-1|TRBD1|TRBJ2-2
TGCGCCAGCAGGACCGGGACAGGGGGTGACACCGGGGAGCTGTTTTTT
CASRTGTGGDTGELFF
>few|TRBV7-9|TRBD2|TRBJ2-3
TGTGCCAGCAGCCAGCCTACTCTAGCGGTAAGGGATACGCAGTATTTT
CASSQPTLAVRDTQYF
>few|TRBV12-3/TRBV12-4|.|TRBJ2-2
TGTGCCAGCAGCTCAGGTTTCACCGGGGAGCTGTTTTTT
CASSSGFTGELFF
>few|TRBV12-5|TRBD1|TRBJ1-4
TGTGCTAGTGGTTTGGTACCCGGGACAGCAGAAGAAAAACTGTTTTTT
CASGLVPGTAEEKLFF
>few|TRBV12-3/TRBV12-4|.|TRBJ1-3
TGTGCCAGCAGCAACGGATTCTCTGGAAACACCATATATTTT
CASSNGFSGNTIYF
>many|TRBV5-6|.|TRBJ1-1
TGTGCCAGCAGCTTCAACACTGAAGCTTTCTTT
CASSFNTEAFF
>.|TRBV10-3|.|TRBJ2-5
TGTGCCATCAATGAAAGACCACAAGAGACCCAGTACTTC
CAINERPQETQYF
>few|TRBV4-3|.|TRBJ2-5
TGCGCCAGCAGCATCTCTGAGACCCAGTACTTC
CASSISETQYF
>few|TRBV5-5|.|TRBJ2-3
TGTGCCAGCAGCTTTAGGGACAGCACAGATACGCAGTATTTT
CASSFRDSTDTQYF
>.|TRBV5-1|TRBD1|TRBJ2-2
TGCGCCAGCAGCCGGGACAGGGGGATTACCGGGGAGCTGTTTTTT
CASSRDRGITGELFF
>few|TRBV13|TRBD2|TRBJ2-3
TGTGCCAGCAGCCCCCGGCGGTGGGGGGGGAGCACAGATACGCAGTATTTT
CASSPRRWGGSTDTQYF
>few|TRBV19|.|TRBJ2-3
TGTGCCAGTAGTAGTTGGGGGTTGGATAAGGATACGCAGTATTTT
CASSSWGLDKDTQYF
>.|TRBV6-2/TRBV6-3|TRBD1|TRBJ1-2
TGTGCCAGCAGTTTGGGACAGCTACCCTATGGCTACACCTTC
CASSLGQLPYGYTF
>few|TRBV7-6|TRBD1|TRBJ2-2
TGTGCCAGCAGCTGGATAGGACAGGGTGCTTACACCGGGGAGCTGTTTTTT
CASSWIGQGAYTGELFF
>few|TRBV4-1|.|TRBJ2-1
TGCGCCAGCAGCCCGGGGCGGCGGGGGCTCTTGTACAATGAGCAGTTCTTC
CASSPGRRGLLYNEQFF